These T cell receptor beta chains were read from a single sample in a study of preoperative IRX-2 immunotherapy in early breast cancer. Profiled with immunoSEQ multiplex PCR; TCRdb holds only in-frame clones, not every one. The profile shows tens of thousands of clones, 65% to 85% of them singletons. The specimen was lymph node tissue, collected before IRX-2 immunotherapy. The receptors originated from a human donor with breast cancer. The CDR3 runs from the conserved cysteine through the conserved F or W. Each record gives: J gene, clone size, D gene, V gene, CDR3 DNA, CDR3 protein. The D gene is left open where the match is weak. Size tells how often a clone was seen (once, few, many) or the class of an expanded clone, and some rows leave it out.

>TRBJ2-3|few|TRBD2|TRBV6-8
TGTGCCAGCAGTTCCATCTCTAGCGGGGAGACAGGGGATACGCAGTATTTT
CASSSISSGETGDTQYF
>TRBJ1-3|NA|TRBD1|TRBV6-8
TGTGCCAGCAGCGCGGGACAGGGTAACTCTGGAAACACCATATATTTT
CASSAGQGNSGNTIYF
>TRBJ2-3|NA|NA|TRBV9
TGTGCCAGCAGCTTGATGAGGGTTTTCACAGATACGCAGTATTTT
CASSLMRVFTDTQYF
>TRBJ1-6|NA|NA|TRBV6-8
TGTGCCAGCAGTTACTCGCGGGGGGCACGGGCCTATAATTCACCCCTCCACTTT
CASSYSRGARAYNSPLHF
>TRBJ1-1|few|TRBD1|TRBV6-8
TGTGCCAGCAGTTCCGGGACAGGGAGTACGATGAACACTGAAGCTTTCTTT
CASSSGTGSTMNTEAFF
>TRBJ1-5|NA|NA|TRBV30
TGTGCCTGGAGTGTACGCGGCGCAGGGAGGGGTCATCAGCCCCAGCATTTT
CAWSVRGAGRGHQPQHF
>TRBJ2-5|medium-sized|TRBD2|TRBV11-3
TGTGCCAGCAGCTCACCTAGACTAGCGGGCGAGACCCAGTACTTC
CASSSPRLAGETQYF
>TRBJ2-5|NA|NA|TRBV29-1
TGCAGCGTTGAAGATTCCCCTCAACAAGAGACCCAGTACTTC
CSVEDSPQQETQYF
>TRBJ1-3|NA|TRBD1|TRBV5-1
TGCGCCAGCAGCTTGGATAGGACAGGTTTCGGGTCTGGAAACACCATATATTTT
CASSLDRTGFGSGNTIYF
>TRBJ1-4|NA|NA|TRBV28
TGTGCCAGCAGCCGTGAAGGGACCAAACTGTTTTTT
CASSREGTKLFF
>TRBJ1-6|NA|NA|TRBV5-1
TGCGCCAGCAGCTCGGACATTCACGATAATTCACCCCTCCACTTT
CASSSDIHDNSPLHF
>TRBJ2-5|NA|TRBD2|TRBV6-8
TGTGCCAGCAGACCGGGACTAGCGGGGTTACCTACAGAGGAGACCCAGTACTTC
CASRPGLAGLPTEETQYF
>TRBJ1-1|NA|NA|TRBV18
TGTGCCAGCTCACTACACCCGAACACTGAAGCTTTCTTT
CASSLHPNTEAFF